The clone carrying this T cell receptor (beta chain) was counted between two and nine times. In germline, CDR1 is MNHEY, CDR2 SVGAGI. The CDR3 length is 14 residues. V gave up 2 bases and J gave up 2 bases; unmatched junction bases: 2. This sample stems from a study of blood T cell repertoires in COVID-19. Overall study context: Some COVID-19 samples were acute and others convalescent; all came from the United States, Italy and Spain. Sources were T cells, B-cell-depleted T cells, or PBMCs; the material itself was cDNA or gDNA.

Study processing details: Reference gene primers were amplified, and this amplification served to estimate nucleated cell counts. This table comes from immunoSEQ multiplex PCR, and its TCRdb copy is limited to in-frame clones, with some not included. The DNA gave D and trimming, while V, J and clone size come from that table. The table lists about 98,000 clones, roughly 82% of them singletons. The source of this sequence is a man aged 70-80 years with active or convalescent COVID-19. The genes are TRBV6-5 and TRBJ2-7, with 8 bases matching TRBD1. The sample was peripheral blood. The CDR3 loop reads CASSYDRGAYEQYF. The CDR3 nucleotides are TGTGCCAGCAGTTACGACAGGGGAGCCTACGAGCAGTACTTC.